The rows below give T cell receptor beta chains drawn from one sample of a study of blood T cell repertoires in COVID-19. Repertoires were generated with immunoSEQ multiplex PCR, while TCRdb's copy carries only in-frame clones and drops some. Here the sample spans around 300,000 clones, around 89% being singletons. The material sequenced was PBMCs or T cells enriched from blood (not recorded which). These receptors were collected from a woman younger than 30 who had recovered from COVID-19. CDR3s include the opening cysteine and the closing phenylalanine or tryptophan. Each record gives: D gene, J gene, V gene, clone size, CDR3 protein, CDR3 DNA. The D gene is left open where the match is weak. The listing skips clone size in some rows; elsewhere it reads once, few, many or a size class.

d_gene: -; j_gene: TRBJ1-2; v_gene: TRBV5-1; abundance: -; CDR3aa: CASSSEEGNGYTF; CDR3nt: TGCGCCAGCAGCTCCGAGGAAGGAAACGGCTACACCTTC
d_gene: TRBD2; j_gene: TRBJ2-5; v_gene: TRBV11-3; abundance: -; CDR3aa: CASSKTSGGRGTQYF; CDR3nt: TGTGCCAGCAGCAAGACTAGCGGGGGGCGGGGGACCCAGTACTTC
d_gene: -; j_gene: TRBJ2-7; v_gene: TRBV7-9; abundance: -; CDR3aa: CASSLPAGYEQYF; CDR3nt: TGTGCCAGCAGCTTGCCCGCCGGCTACGAGCAGTACTTC
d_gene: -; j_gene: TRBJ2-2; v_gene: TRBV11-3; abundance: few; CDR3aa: CASSPASPGWGTGELFF; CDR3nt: TGTGCCAGCAGCCCCGCCTCACCAGGGTGGGGAACCGGGGAGCTGTTTTTT
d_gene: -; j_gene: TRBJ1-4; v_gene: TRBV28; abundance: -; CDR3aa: CASSLVLSGEKLFF; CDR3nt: TGTGCCAGCAGTTTAGTTTTGAGTGGTGAAAAACTGTTTTTT
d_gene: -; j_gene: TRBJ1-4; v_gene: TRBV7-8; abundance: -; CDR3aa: CASSLQSGLEKLFF; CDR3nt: TGTGCCAGCAGCTTACAGTCCGGACTTGAAAAACTGTTTTTT
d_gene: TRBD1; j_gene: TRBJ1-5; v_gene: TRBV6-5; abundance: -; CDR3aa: CASSPDREEVQPQHF; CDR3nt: TGTGCCAGCAGTCCCGACAGGGAAGAAGTTCAGCCCCAGCATTTT
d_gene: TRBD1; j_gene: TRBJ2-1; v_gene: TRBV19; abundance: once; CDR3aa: CATSGTAYNEQFF; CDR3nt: TGTGCCACCTCTGGGACAGCCTACAATGAGCAGTTCTTC
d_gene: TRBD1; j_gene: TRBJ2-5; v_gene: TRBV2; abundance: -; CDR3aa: CAGLGTGTETQYF; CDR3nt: TGTGCCGGGCTGGGGACAGGGACAGAGACCCAGTACTTC
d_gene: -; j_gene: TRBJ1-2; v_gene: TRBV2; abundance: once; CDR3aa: CASGGASHGRTGYTF; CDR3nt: TGTGCCAGCGGAGGGGCTTCCCATGGACGTACAGGCTACACCTTC
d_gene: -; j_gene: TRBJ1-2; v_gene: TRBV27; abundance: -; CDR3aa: CASSPIPGRLYGYTF; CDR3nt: TGTGCCAGCAGCCCAATCCCAGGGAGGCTATATGGCTACACCTTC
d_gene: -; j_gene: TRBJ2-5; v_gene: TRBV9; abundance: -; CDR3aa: CASSAALGRETQYF; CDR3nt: TGTGCCAGCAGCGCGGCGCTAGGCCGGGAGACCCAGTACTTC
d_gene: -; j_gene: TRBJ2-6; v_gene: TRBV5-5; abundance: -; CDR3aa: CASSFTVPRSGAGANVLTF; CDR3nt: TGTGCCAGCAGCTTTACGGTCCCTCGGAGCGGAGCTGGGGCCAACGTCCTGACTTTC
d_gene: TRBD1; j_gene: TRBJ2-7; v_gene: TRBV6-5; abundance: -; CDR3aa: CASSIPGQVNYEQYF; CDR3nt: TGTGCCAGCTCTATCCCGGGACAGGTGAACTACGAGCAGTACTTC
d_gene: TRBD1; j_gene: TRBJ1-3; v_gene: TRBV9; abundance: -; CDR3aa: CASSVGDRGPTGNTIYF; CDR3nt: TGTGCCAGCAGCGTGGGGGACAGGGGACCAACTGGAAACACCATATATTTT
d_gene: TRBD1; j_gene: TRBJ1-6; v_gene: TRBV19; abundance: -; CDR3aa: CASSIPTGGVSPLHF; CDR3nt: TGTGCCAGTAGTATCCCGACAGGGGGTGTTTCACCCCTCCACTTT
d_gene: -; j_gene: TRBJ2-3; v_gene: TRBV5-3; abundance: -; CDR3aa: CARSLRGILGTQYF; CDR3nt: TGTGCCAGAAGCCTCAGGGGAATCTTGGGTACGCAGTATTTT
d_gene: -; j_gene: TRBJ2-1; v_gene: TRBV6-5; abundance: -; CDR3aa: CASSFFRPPGNEQFF; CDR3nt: TGTGCCAGCAGTTTTTTCCGGCCCCCGGGGAATGAGCAGTTCTTC
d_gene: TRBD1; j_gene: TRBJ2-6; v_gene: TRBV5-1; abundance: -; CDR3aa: CASSLAPRGSGANVLTF; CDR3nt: TGCGCCAGCAGCTTGGCCCCCAGGGGGTCTGGGGCCAACGTCCTGACTTTC
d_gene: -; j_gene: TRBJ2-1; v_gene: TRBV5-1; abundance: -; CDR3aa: CASSLDRAYNEQFF; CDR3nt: TGCGCCAGCAGCTTGGACAGAGCATACAATGAGCAGTTCTTC
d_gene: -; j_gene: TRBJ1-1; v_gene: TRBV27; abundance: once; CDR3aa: CASSDLQGPPEAFF; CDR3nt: TGTGCCAGCAGTGATCTCCAGGGTCCGCCTGAAGCTTTCTTT
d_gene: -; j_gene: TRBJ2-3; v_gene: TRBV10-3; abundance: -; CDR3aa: CAISADWGPHTDTQYF; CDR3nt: TGTGCCATCAGTGCGGACTGGGGTCCCCACACAGATACGCAGTATTTT
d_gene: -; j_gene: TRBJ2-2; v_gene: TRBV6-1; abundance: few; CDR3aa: CASSGGTQSNTGELFF; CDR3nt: TGTGCCAGCAGTGGAGGGACACAGAGTAACACCGGGGAGCTGTTTTTT
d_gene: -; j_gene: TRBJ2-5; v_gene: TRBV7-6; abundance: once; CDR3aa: CASGRDRGEARETQYF; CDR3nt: TGTGCCAGCGGTCGGGACAGAGGGGAGGCGCGAGAGACCCAGTACTTC
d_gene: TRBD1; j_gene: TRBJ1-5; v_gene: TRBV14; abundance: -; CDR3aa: CASSHVEGAQPQHF; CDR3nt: TGTGCCAGCAGCCACGTCGAGGGGGCTCAGCCCCAGCATTTT
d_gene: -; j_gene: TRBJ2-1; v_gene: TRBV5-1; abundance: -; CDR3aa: CASSLGAQGEQFF; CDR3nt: TGCGCCAGCAGCCTAGGCGCCCAAGGTGAGCAGTTCTTC
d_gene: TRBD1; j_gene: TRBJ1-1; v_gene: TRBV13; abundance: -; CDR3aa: CASSRYLRQQGRTRSTEAFF; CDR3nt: TGTGCCAGCAGCCGATACCTCCGACAACAGGGGCGGACTCGGAGCACTGAAGCTTTCTTT
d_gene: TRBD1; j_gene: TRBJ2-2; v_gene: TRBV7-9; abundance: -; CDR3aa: CASSLIPDRERTGELFF; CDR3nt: TGTGCCAGCAGCTTAATCCCGGACAGGGAGAGGACCGGGGAGCTGTTTTTT
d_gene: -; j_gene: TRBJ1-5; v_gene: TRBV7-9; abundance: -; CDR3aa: CASSHSDLDGNQPQHF; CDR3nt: TGTGCCAGCAGCCACTCTGACTTGGATGGCAATCAGCCCCAGCATTTT
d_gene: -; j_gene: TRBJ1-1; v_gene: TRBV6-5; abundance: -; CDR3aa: CASTLRGGVNTEAFF; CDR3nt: TGTGCCAGCACCCTTCGGGGAGGGGTCAACACTGAAGCTTTCTTT
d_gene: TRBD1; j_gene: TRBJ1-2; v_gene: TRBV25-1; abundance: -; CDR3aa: CASSEHGTGDYGYTF; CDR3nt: TGTGCCAGCAGTGAACATGGGACAGGGGACTATGGCTACACCTTC
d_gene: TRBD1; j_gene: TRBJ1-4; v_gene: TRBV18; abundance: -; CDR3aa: CASSPTAGQGFGKLFF; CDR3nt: TGTGCCAGCTCACCGACTGCGGGACAGGGGTTCGGAAAACTGTTTTTT
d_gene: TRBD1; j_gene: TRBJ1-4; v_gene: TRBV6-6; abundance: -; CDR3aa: CASIRDSDLSPTNEKLFF; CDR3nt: TGTGCCAGCATTCGGGACAGTGACTTATCTCCGACTAATGAAAAACTGTTTTTT
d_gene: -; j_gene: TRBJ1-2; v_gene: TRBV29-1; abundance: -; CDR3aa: CSGRLQPYGYTF; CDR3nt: TGCAGCGGGCGGCTCCAGCCCTATGGCTACACCTTC
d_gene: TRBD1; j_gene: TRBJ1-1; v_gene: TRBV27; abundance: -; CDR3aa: CATRPEGAATEAFF; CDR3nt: TGTGCCACTCGCCCGGAGGGGGCGGCAACTGAAGCTTTCTTT
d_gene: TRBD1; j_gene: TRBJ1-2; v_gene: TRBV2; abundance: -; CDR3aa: CASEEGTGYNYGYTF; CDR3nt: TGTGCCAGCGAGGAGGGGACAGGCTATAACTATGGCTACACCTTC
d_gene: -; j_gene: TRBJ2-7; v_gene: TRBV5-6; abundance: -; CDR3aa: CASSSRGPAGEQYF; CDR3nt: TGTGCCAGCAGCTCGCGGGGGCCGGCAGGCGAGCAGTACTTC
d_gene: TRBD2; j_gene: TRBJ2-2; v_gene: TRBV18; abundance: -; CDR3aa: CASSPRGGDTGELFF; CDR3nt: TGTGCCAGCTCACCGCGGGGGGGCGACACCGGGGAGCTGTTTTTT
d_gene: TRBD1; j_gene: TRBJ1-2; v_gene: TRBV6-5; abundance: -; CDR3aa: CASSYSRDSTYGYTF; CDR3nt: TGTGCCAGCAGTTACTCCCGGGACAGCACTTATGGCTACACCTTC
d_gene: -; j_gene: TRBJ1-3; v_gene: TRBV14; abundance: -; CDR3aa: CASSQASSGNTIYF; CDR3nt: TGTGCCAGCAGCCAGGCTTCCTCTGGAAACACCATATATTTT
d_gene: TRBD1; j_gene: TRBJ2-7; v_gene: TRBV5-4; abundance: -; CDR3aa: CASSSRTGSSYEQYF; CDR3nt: TGTGCCAGCAGCTCCCGGACAGGGAGCTCCTACGAGCAGTACTTC
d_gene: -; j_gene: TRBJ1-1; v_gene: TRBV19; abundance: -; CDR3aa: CASIPGDLNTEAFF; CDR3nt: TGTGCCAGTATCCCGGGGGATTTAAACACTGAAGCTTTCTTT
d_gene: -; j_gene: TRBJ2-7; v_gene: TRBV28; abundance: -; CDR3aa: CASIRGNEQYF; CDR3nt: TGTGCCAGCATTAGGGGCAACGAGCAGTACTTC
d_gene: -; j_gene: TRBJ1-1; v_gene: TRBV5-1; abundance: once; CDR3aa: CASSLAQGPGTEAFF; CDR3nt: TGCGCCAGCAGCTTGGCACAGGGACCGGGCACTGAAGCTTTCTTT
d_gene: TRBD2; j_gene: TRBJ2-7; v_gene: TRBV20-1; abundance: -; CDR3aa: CSASWLAAYEQYF; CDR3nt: TGCAGTGCTAGTTGGCTAGCGGCCTACGAGCAGTACTTC
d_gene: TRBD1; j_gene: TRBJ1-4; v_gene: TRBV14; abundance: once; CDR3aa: CASSQERQGMSEKLFF; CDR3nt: TGTGCCAGCAGCCAAGAAAGACAGGGGATGTCTGAAAAACTGTTTTTT
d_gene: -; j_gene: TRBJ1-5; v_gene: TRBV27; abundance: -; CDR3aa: CASSAGSGGQPQHF; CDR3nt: TGTGCCAGCAGTGCCGGGTCCGGCGGTCAGCCCCAGCATTTT
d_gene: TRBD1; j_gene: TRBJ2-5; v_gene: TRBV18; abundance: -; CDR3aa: CASSLPGQGRQETQYF; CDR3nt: TGTGCCAGCTCACTCCCGGGACAGGGGAGGCAAGAGACCCAGTACTTC
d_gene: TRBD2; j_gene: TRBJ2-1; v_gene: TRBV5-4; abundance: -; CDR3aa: CASSLNGGAENEQFF; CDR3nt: TGTGCCAGCAGCTTGAACGGGGGGGCCGAGAATGAGCAGTTCTTC
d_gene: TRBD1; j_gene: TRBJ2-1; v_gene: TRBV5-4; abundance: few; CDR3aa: CASSPHIRDSRVNEQFF; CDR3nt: TGTGCCAGCAGTCCTCACATCCGGGACAGCAGAGTCAATGAGCAGTTCTTC
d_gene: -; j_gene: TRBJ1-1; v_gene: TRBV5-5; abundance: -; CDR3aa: CASSLTQGATEAFF; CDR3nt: TGTGCCAGCAGCTTGACCCAGGGTGCGACTGAAGCTTTCTTT
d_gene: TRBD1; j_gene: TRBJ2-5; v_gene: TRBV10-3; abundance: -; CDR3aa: CAISEGVRTGGLETQYF; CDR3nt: TGTGCCATCAGTGAAGGTGTCCGGACAGGGGGCCTGGAGACCCAGTACTTC
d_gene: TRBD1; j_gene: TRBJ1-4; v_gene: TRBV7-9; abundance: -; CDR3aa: CASSVSTGGVVEKLFF; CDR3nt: TGTGCCAGCAGCGTCTCGACAGGGGGGGTAGTAGAAAAACTGTTTTTT